These 30 T cell receptor beta chains originate from one sample sequenced in a study of CD8 T cells in Susac syndrome. An amount of RNA that ranged from roughly 0.5 to 1 ug was reverse transcribed with random hexamers. One entry per CDR3 protein, called by TCRdb with MiXCR from the immunoSEQ multiplex PCR reads. The sample carries fewer than 85,000 distinct CDR3 sequences, approximately 95% recorded once. The sequencing input was CD8+ T cells from PBMCs. The receptors were sampled from a human donor with Susac syndrome.

This clonotype was seen only once. The rearrangement uses TRBV4-3 and TRBJ2-7; the D gene is possibly TRBD1 (6 bases). Trimming stripped 1 base from V and 5 bases from J, with 12 bases between. The CDR3 spans 14 residues. The germline V gene encodes CDR1 LGHNA and CDR2 YSLEER. In DNA form, the CDR3 reads TGCGCCAGCAGCCAAGTGGCAGGGGCCCACGAGCAGTACTTC. Translated: CASSQVAGAHEQYF.

The sample holds one count of this clonotype. The rearrangement joins TRBV12-3 or TRBV12-4 to TRBJ1-2, with D possibly being TRBD1 (5 bases). This CDR3 is 13 amino acids long. V lost 0 bases and J 5 bases, leaving 7 bases between the germline ends. In DNA, the CDR3 is TGTGCCAGCAGTTTAGCTCAGGGTTATGGCTACACCTTC. Protein: CASSLAQGYGYTF.

This chain connects TRBV5-4 to TRBJ1-1; D is uncertain. Germline V gene sequence: CDR1 SGHNT, CDR2 YYREEE (reference sequence). V was clipped by 4 bases and J by 0 bases, with 4 bases between them. CDR3 length: 12 residues. DNA for the CDR3: TGTGCCAGCAGCGGCATGAACACTGAAGCTTTCTTT. Protein product: CASSGMNTEAFF. Complete variable domain (other parts from reference TRBV5-4 and TRBJ1-1): ETGVTQSPTHLIKTRGQQVTLRCSSQSGHNTVSWYQQALGQGPQFIFQYYREEENGRGNFPPRFSGLQFPNYSSELNVNALELDDSALYLCASSGMNTEAFFGQGTRLTVV.

V is TRBV24-1 and J is TRBJ2-7; TRBD1 is a possible D gene (6 bases). V was clipped by 5 bases and J by 2 bases, with 9 bases between them. This CDR3 is built from 13 residues. In germline, CDR1 is KGHDR, CDR2 SFDVKD. DNA for the CDR3: TGTGCCACCAGTGCCGACAGGACCTACGAGCAGTACTTC. It specifies CATSADRTYEQYF.

This clonotype was counted a single time. The chain is built from TRBV3-1 and TRBJ2-5; D tentatively fits TRBD1 or TRBD2 (5 bases each). Germline V gives CDR1 LGHDT, CDR2 YNNKEL (reference sequence). Trimming pared 0 bases from V and 5 bases from J, leaving 13 bases between. The CDR3 totals 15 residues. The chain's CDR3 is CASSQDNLAGETQYF. The CDR3 DNA follows: TGTGCCAGCAGCCAAGATAACCTAGCAGGGGAGACCCAGTACTTC.

The chain has TRBV7-9 and TRBJ2-1; possibly TRBD2 for D (5 bases). The germline CDR1 and CDR2 sequences are SEHNR and FQNEAQ (reference sequence). The CDR3 loop spans 12 amino acids. Trimming cost V 8 bases and J 8 bases, with 13 bases left between them. As DNA, the CDR3 is TGTGCCAGCTCGGGATCGAACCATGAGCAGTTCTTC. Translation gives CASSGSNHEQFF.

V and J are TRBV20-1 and TRBJ2-7; 10 bases agree with TRBD2. With 5 bases clipped from V and 3 bases from J, the junction kept 7 bases outside the gene matches. Germline loops: CDR1 DFQATT, CDR2 SNEGSKA (reference sequence). The CDR3 covers 14 residues. CDR3 loop: CSARALAGVYEQYF. DNA for the CDR3: TGCAGTGCTCGTGCCCTAGCGGGAGTCTACGAGCAGTACTTC.

The rearrangement uses TRBV4-1 and TRBJ2-4, with 13 bases aligning to TRBD2. V was pared by 2 bases and J by 5 bases, with 3 bases of the junction left unmatched. The CDR3 has 16 residues. Germline V lookup: CDR1 MGHRA, CDR2 YSYEKL. The CDR3 nucleotides are TGCGCCAGCAGCCAAAGGACTAGCGGGAGAGAAAACATTCAGTACTTC. This encodes CASSQRTSGRENIQYF.

The gene calls are TRBV5-6 and TRBJ1-3; no clear D gene. Germline lookup yields CDR1 SGHDT and CDR2 YYEEEE. Trimming pared 4 bases from V and 7 bases from J, leaving 9 bases between. The CDR3 length is 12 residues. The CDR3 DNA reads as TGTGCCAGCAGCGTTGATAGGAACACCATATATTTT. Translating gives CASSVDRNTIYF.

The chain carries TRBV6-6 and TRBJ2-1; 8 nucleotides line up with TRBD1. Germline V lookup: CDR1 MNHNY, CDR2 SVGAGI (reference sequence). The CDR3 spans 11 residues. The V gene end was trimmed by 6 bases and the J gene end by 12 bases; junction bases not matched to a gene: 4. The CDR3 DNA reads TGTGCCAGCAGCCTAACAGGGGGGCAGTTCTTC. Protein product: CASSLTGGQFF.

This chain's CDR3 is CSARLAGLTGELFF. CDR3 DNA: TGCAGCGCCCGACTAGCGGGATTAACCGGGGAGCTGTTTTTT. The chain employs TRBV29-1 and TRBJ2-2; 11 nucleotides line up with TRBD2. V trimming: 7 bases; J trimming: 5 bases; junction bases outside the gene matches: 6. This CDR3 is 14 amino acids long. The germline gives CDR1 SQVTM, CDR2 ANQGSEA.

This rearrangement joins TRBV7-2 to TRBJ2-1, with D unresolved. Trimming shortened V by 1 base and J by 8 bases, and 6 bases separated the two germline ends. Germline V lookup: CDR1 SGHTA, CDR2 FQGNSA. This CDR3 has 12 residues. The CDR3 DNA reads TGTGCCAGCAGCTTAGTTGTATATGAGCAGTTCTTC. Its protein product is CASSLVVYEQFF.

This clonotype was detected a few times. The chain joins TRBV4-1 to TRBJ2-1; tentatively, D is TRBD2 (6 bases). The germline CDR1 and CDR2 sequences are MGHRA and YSYEKL. The V and J ends lost 1 base and 6 bases respectively, with 10 bases between them. This CDR3 has 14 residues. CDR3 DNA sequence: TGCGCCAGCAGCCAAGTAGGGGAGGCCAATGAGCAGTTCTTC. It codes for CASSQVGEANEQFF.

The rearrangement joins TRBV7-9 to TRBJ2-7; TRBD2 matches at 8 bases. From germline, CDR1 is SEHNR and CDR2 FQNEAQ (reference sequence). The CDR3 is made up of 18 amino acids. Trimming took 5 bases from V and 3 from J; bases not matched to a gene: 18. The CDR3 DNA sequence: TGTGCCAGCAGCCCACAAGCGGGAGAGCATCGGGGCCTCTACGAGCAGTACTTC. Its protein product is CASSPQAGEHRGLYEQYF. Complete variable domain (other parts from reference TRBV7-9 and TRBJ2-7): DTGVSQNPRHKITKRGQNVTFRCDPISEHNRLYWYRQTLGQGPEFLTYFQNEAQLEKSRLLSDRFSAERPKGSFSTLEIQRTEQGDSAMYLCASSPQAGEHRGLYEQYFGPGTRLTVT.

The genes are TRBV12-3 or TRBV12-4 and TRBJ2-7, with no clear D. Between the trimmed V and J ends, which lost 8 bases and 3 bases, there was a span of 5 bases. The CDR3 length is 10 residues. The CDR3 region is CASGNYEQYF. The CDR3, as DNA: TGTGCCAGCGGAAACTACGAGCAGTACTTC.

This chain connects TRBV20-1 to TRBJ2-3, with 9 nucleotides matching TRBD1. Unmatched junction bases numbered 10, after V lost 6 bases and J lost 3 bases. This CDR3 comprises 15 residues. Germline assignment: CDR1 DFQATT and CDR2 SNEGSKA (reference sequence). The CDR3, as DNA: TGCAGTGCCCTGGATGGGACAGGGACAACAGATACGCAGTATTTT. Protein: CSALDGTGTTDTQYF.

V is TRBV12-3 or TRBV12-4 and J is TRBJ1-2, with TRBD1 identical over 9 bases. V lost 9 bases and J lost 4; bases outside the gene matches: 3. The CDR3 runs to 12 residues. CDR3 coding DNA: TGTGCCAGTACGACAGGGGGCTATGGCTACACCTTC. Translated, it gives CASTTGGYGYTF.

V and J are TRBV4-1 and TRBJ2-3; D ambiguous. Trimming left V 2 bases short and J 8 bases short, with 8 bases between. In germline, CDR1 is MGHRA, CDR2 YSYEKL. This CDR3 has 12 residues. CDR3 sequence (DNA): TGCGCCAGCAGCCAACCCCGTGGTACGCAGTATTTT. Protein product: CASSQPRGTQYF.

The sample holds one count of this clonotype. The chain employs TRBV25-1 and TRBJ2-5; D is unresolved. The CDR3 loop spans 15 amino acids. Deletions cut 2 bases from V and 5 bases from J, with 15 bases between. Looked up from germline, CDR1 is MGHDK and CDR2 is SYGVNS. CDR3 loop: CASSEGVGIGETQYF. The CDR3 nucleotides are TGTGCCAGCAGTGAAGGAGTAGGGATAGGCGAGACCCAGTACTTC.

The table lists this clonotype with a few counts. This chain links TRBV11-2 with TRBJ2-5; D remains ambiguous. CDR3 length: 13 amino acids. The V end was cut by 2 bases, the J end by 4 bases, with 8 bases between. Germline CDR1 is SGHAT and CDR2 is FQNNGV. CDR3 region: CASSLLDLETQYF. As DNA, the CDR3 is TGTGCCAGCAGCTTATTGGACCTAGAGACCCAGTACTTC. Filled out from reference TRBV11-2 and TRBJ2-5, the complete variable domain reads EAGVAQSPRYKIIEKRQSVAFWCNPISGHATLYWYQQILGQGPKLLIQFQNNGVVDDSQLPKDRFSAERLKGVDSTLKIQPAKLEDSAVYLCASSLLDLETQYFGPGTRLLVL.

The chain links TRBV7-9 to TRBJ2-5; tentatively, D is TRBD2 (5 bases). The CDR3 consists of 14 residues. The germline CDR1 and CDR2 sequences are SEHNR and FQNEAQ (reference sequence). Between the trimmed V and J ends, which lost 1 base and 3 bases, there was a span of 9 bases. CDR3: CASSLVGAEETQYF. CDR3 nucleotide sequence: TGTGCCAGCAGCTTAGTGGGAGCGGAAGAGACCCAGTACTTC. Variable domain in full (rest from reference TRBV7-9 and TRBJ2-5): DTGVSQNPRHKITKRGQNVTFRCDPISEHNRLYWYRQTLGQGPEFLTYFQNEAQLEKSRLLSDRFSAERPKGSFSTLEIQRTEQGDSAMYLCASSLVGAEETQYFGPGTRLLVL.

The rearrangement uses TRBV21-1 and TRBJ2-2; the table's D call TRBD1 went unverified against the DNA. TRBV21-1 is classified as a pseudogene. This CDR3 is built from 15 residues. CDR3 sequence reads: CASSKTGTLAGELFF. The CDR3 DNA reads TGTGCCAGCAGCAAAACCGGGACCCTCGCCGGGGAGCTGTTTTTT.

The chain couples TRBV7-9 to TRBJ2-7; 8 bases fit TRBD1. The V gene's germline CDR1 is SEHNR and CDR2 FQNEAQ (reference sequence). This CDR3 is 13 amino acids long. The J segment lost 5 bases and the V segment lost 7 bases, leaving 7 bases of the junction unmatched. This CDR3 reads CASTPQDRDEQYF. The CDR3 DNA is TGTGCCAGCACCCCCCAGGACAGGGACGAGCAGTACTTC.

This chain links TRBV20-1 with TRBJ2-1, with 14 bases fitting TRBD2. CDR3 length: 14 residues. Germline V gene lookup returns CDR1 DFQATT and CDR2 SNEGSKA (reference sequence). With V trimmed by 6 bases and J by 10 bases, 8 bases remained unmatched. The CDR3 region has the DNA TGCAGTGCCCCGGGACTAGCGGGAGTACTGGAGCAGTTCTTC. Translating it yields CSAPGLAGVLEQFF.

The V and J genes are TRBV12-3 or TRBV12-4 and TRBJ1-2, with D unclear. V was pared by 3 bases and J by 5 bases, with 7 bases between. The CDR3 has 12 amino acids. CDR3 nucleotide sequence: TGTGCCAGCAGTTTGGGATTTTATGGCTACACCTTC. This codes for CASSLGFYGYTF.

V and J are TRBV5-4 and TRBJ2-1, with D maybe TRBD1 (5 bases). CDR1 and CDR2 (germline): SGHNT, YYREEE (reference sequence). The germline V and J ends were trimmed by 2 bases and 0 bases, with 12 bases remaining between them. The length of the CDR3 is 16 residues. In nucleotides, the CDR3 is TGTGCCAGCAGCTTTTCCAGGGAATACTCCTACAATGAGCAGTTCTTC. This gives the protein CASSFSREYSYNEQFF.

The V and J genes are TRBV29-1 and TRBJ1-2; TRBD1 matches at 11 bases. Germline CDR1 and CDR2: SQVTM and ANQGSEA. CDR3 size: 16 residues. The V gene end was trimmed by 8 bases and the J gene end by 2 bases; junction bases not matched to a gene: 13. CDR3 nucleotides: TGCAGCTTGAAGCTCGGAAGGACAGGGGGCAACTATGGCTACACCTTC. Its protein product is CSLKLGRTGGNYGYTF.

In DNA, the CDR3 is TGTGCCTTCCGGAGGGCTAGCGGGAGAGATGACGAGCAGTACTTC. It yields the protein CAFRRASGRDDEQYF. The chain carries TRBV30 and TRBJ2-7; TRBD2 aligns across 10 bases. With 7 bases clipped from V and 5 bases from J, the junction kept 14 bases outside the gene matches. The germline CDR1 and CDR2 sequences are GTSNPN and SVGIG (reference sequence). The CDR3 is 15 residues long.

This chain joins TRBV15 and TRBJ2-7, with D maybe TRBD2 (7 bases). The germline CDR1 and CDR2 sequences are LNHNV and YYDKDF (reference sequence). The CDR3 consists of 13 residues. V was trimmed by 6 bases and J by 7 bases, leaving 16 bases between them. CDR3 DNA sequence: TGTGCCACCAGAGGGGGGGATACAGGGGAGCAGTACTTC. Protein sequence: CATRGGDTGEQYF.

The chain combines TRBV30 with TRBJ1-1, with D possibly TRBD1 on 6 matching bases. Trimming cost V 0 bases and J 0 bases, with 11 bases left between them. This CDR3 contains 15 residues. CDR1 is GTSNPN, CDR2 SVGIG, per germline (reference sequence). The CDR3 nucleotides read TGTGCCTGGAGTGTCAAGGGGGGGATGAACACTGAAGCTTTCTTT. Protein product: CAWSVKGGMNTEAFF.